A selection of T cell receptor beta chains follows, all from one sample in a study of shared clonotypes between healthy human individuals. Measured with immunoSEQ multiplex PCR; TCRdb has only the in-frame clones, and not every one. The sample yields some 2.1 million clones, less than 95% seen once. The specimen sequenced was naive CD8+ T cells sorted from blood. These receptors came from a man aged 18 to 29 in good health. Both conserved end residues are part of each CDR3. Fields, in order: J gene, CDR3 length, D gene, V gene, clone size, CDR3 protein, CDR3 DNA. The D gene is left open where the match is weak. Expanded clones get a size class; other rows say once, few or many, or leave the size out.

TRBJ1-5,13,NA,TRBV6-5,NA,CASSLHSNQPQHF,TGTGCCAGCAGCCTACATAGCAATCAGCCCCAGCATTTT
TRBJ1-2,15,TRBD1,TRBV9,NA,CASSPRKTGAYGYTF,TGTGCCAGCAGCCCGAGAAAGACAGGGGCCTATGGCTACACCTTC
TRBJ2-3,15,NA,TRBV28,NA,CASSFRVSNTDTQYF,TGTGCCAGCAGTTTTCGCGTTTCCAACACAGATACGCAGTATTTT
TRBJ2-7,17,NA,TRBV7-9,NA,CASSLASGGLAGYEQYF,TGTGCCAGCAGCTTAGCATCAGGGGGCCTAGCGGGCTACGAGCAGTACTTC
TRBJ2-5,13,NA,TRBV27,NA,CASSLWGEETQYF,TGTGCCAGCAGTTTATGGGGTGAAGAGACCCAGTACTTC
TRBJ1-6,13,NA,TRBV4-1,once,CASSQEENSPLHF,TGCGCCAGCAGCCAAGAGGAAAATTCACCCCTCCACTTT
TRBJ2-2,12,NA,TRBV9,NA,CASSPMTGELFF,TGTGCCAGCAGCCCAATGACCGGGGAGCTGTTTTTT
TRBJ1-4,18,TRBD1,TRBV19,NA,CASSPRGTVKSTNEKLFF,TGTGCCAGTAGTCCAAGGGGGACAGTAAAATCGACTAATGAAAAACTGTTTTTT
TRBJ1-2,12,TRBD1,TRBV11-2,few,CASSPGTDGYTF,TGTGCCAGCAGCCCCGGGACAGATGGCTACACCTTC
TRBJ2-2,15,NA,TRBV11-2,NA,CASSLDPGLGGELFF,TGTGCCAGCAGCTTAGATCCCGGGCTCGGCGGGGAGCTGTTTTTT